These 18 T cell receptor beta chains share one sample of origin, sequenced in a study of blood T cell repertoires in COVID-19. The repertoire was sequenced with immunoSEQ multiplex PCR; TCRdb's copy has only in-frame clones and lacks some. The sample contains approximately 180,000 clones, more than 70% of which appear only once. The specimen sequenced was peripheral blood. The receptors here all came from a person aged 70 to 85 with COVID-19, enrolled during active disease.

This clone was counted only a few times. The J gene is TRBJ2-5, the V gene TRBV3-1 (or the pseudogene TRBV3-2); 11 nucleotides agree with TRBD2. V shed 4 bases and J 2 bases; nucleotides not matched to a gene: 9. CDR1 LGHDT and CDR2 YNNKEL come from the germline V gene (reference sequence). The CDR3 totals 17 residues. The CDR3 DNA follows: TGTGCCAGCAGCCTAGCGGGGGGGCCGACAGGGCAAGAGACCCAGTACTTC. It translates to CASSLAGGPTGQETQYF.

The chain combines TRBV6-2 or TRBV6-3 with TRBJ2-7; TRBD2 might be the D (7 bases). The V end was cut by 2 bases, the J end by 2 bases, with 13 bases between. The CDR3 is 15 amino acids. Looked up from germline, CDR1 is MNHEY and CDR2 is SVGEGT. The DNA for the CDR3 is TGTGCCAGCAGTTACCTGGCGGGGGCAACCTACGAGCAGTACTTC. Residues: CASSYLAGATYEQYF.

V usage is TRBV6-2 or TRBV6-3 and J usage is TRBJ2-1; D gene unclear. Germline CDR1 is MNHEY and CDR2 is SVGEGT. Trimming removed 2 bases from V and 0 bases from J, with 5 bases in between. CDR3 size: 14 residues. The CDR3 nucleotides are TGTGCCAGCAGTTACAGGAGCTCCTACAATGAGCAGTTCTTC. It is translated as CASSYRSSYNEQFF.

The chain is built from TRBV13 and TRBJ2-3, with no clear D. The CDR3 length is 14 residues. Looked up from germline, CDR1 is PRHDT and CDR2 is FYEKMQ (reference sequence). Trimming shortened V by 0 bases and J by 2 bases, and 6 bases separated the two germline ends. The CDR3 protein is CASSLGLFTDTQYF. As DNA, the CDR3 is TGTGCCAGCAGCTTAGGACTCTTCACAGATACGCAGTATTTT. Drawing the rest from reference TRBV13 and TRBJ2-3, the complete variable domain is AAGVIQSPRHLIKEKRETATLKCYPIPRHDTVYWYQQGPGQDPQFLISFYEKMQSDKGSIPDRFSAQQFSDYHSELNMSSLELGDSALYFCASSLGLFTDTQYFGPGTRLTVL.

The J gene is TRBJ1-2, the V gene TRBV5-4, with D maybe TRBD1 (6 bases). This CDR3 comprises 13 residues. CDR1 is SGHNT, CDR2 YYREEE, per germline (reference sequence). V lost 4 bases to trimming and J lost 4 bases, with 11 bases between them. CDR3 residues: CASSTDSLYGYTF. In nucleotides, the CDR3 is TGTGCCAGCAGCACGGACAGCCTCTATGGCTACACCTTC.

This chain uses TRBV27 with TRBJ1-1; 7 bases map to TRBD1. J was trimmed by 4 bases and V by 6 bases; bases with no gene match: 8. CDR3 length: 14 residues. Germline V gene sequence: CDR1 MNHEY, CDR2 SMNVEV (reference sequence). This chain's CDR3 is CASSLLTGSTEAFF. The CDR3 region has the DNA TGTGCCAGCAGCCTCCTGACAGGGAGCACTGAAGCTTTCTTT.

V and J are TRBV30 and TRBJ2-4; 12 bases fit TRBD2. Germline V gene data show CDR1 as GTSNPN and CDR2 as SVGIG (reference sequence). CDR3 length: 15 amino acids. The junction had 2 bases not matched to a gene; V was cut back by 0 bases and J by 5 bases. CDR3 bases: TGTGCCTGGAGTGTAGGACTAGCGGGACAAAACATTCAGTACTTC. Protein product: CAWSVGLAGQNIQYF.

The rearrangement uses TRBV6-5 and TRBJ2-7; 8 positions match TRBD1. This CDR3 has 13 residues. Germline V gene sequence: CDR1 MNHEY, CDR2 SVGAGI. With V trimmed by 8 bases and J by 4 bases, 7 bases remained unmatched. CDR3 bases: TGTGCCAGCGGACCCCGGGACAGGTACGAGCAGTACTTC. It specifies CASGPRDRYEQYF.

J is TRBJ2-1 and V is TRBV6-5; no reliable D call. CDR1 and CDR2 (germline): MNHEY, SVGAGI. The length of the CDR3 is 11 residues. V was shortened by 5 bases and J by 9 bases, with 8 bases between the two germline ends. The CDR3 region is CASSIHFEQFF. The CDR3 DNA follows: TGTGCCAGCAGTATTCATTTTGAGCAGTTCTTC.

The chain links TRBV7-2 to TRBJ1-5, with D tentatively TRBD1 (5 bases). This CDR3 contains 14 residues. The ends were cut back, 3 bases at V and 9 bases at J, with 15 bases in the middle. CDR1 is SGHTA and CDR2 is FQGNSA in the germline V gene. CDR3 in DNA: TGTGCCAGCAGCTTCGACAGAGGCGAGAGGCCCCAGCATTTT. Protein product: CASSFDRGERPQHF.

The chain joins TRBV28 to TRBJ1-2, with D tentatively TRBD1 (6 bases). This CDR3 region has 14 residues. Trimming removed 2 bases from V and 3 bases from J, with 10 bases in between. In germline, CDR1 is MDHEN, CDR2 SYDVKM. The chain's CDR3 is CASSLQGRHYGYTF. The CDR3 nucleotides are TGTGCCAGCAGTTTACAGGGGCGGCACTATGGCTACACCTTC.

J is TRBJ1-2 and V is TRBV9; 9 bases line up with TRBD1. The CDR3 covers 16 residues. Trimming took 4 bases from V and 6 from J; bases not matched to a gene: 13. Germline V gene sequence: CDR1 SGDLS, CDR2 YYNGEE. The CDR3 DNA reads as TGTGCCAGCAGCCCTCCGGGACAGGGAAGATGGAATGGCTACACCTTC. Translated: CASSPPGQGRWNGYTF. Complete variable domain (other parts from reference TRBV9 and TRBJ1-2): DSGVTQTPKHLITATGQRVTLRCSPRSGDLSVYWYQQSLDQGLQFLIQYYNGEERAKGNILERFSAQQFPDLHSELNLSSLELGDSALYFCASSPPGQGRWNGYTFGSGTRLTVV.

The V and J genes are TRBV6-2 or TRBV6-3 and TRBJ1-2; D possibly corresponds to TRBD1 (5 bases). Trimming shortened V by 2 bases and J by 7 bases, and 11 bases separated the two germline ends. Germline values: CDR1 MNHEY, CDR2 SVGEGT. CDR3 size: 13 residues. CDR3 in amino acids: CASSYRQGSGYTF. CDR3 DNA sequence: TGTGCCAGCAGTTACCGGCAGGGAAGTGGCTACACCTTC.

The rearrangement uses TRBV5-8 and TRBJ1-2; D remains ambiguous. The CDR3 has 14 residues. V lost 1 base to trimming and J lost 7 bases, with 14 bases between them. Germline V CDR1 and CDR2: SGHTS, YDEGEE. The CDR3 region is CASSLIAEGSGYTF. Written as DNA, the CDR3 is TGTGCCAGCAGCTTGATCGCGGAAGGCTCTGGCTACACCTTC.

The chain recombines TRBV4-2 with TRBJ2-1; 7 nucleotides agree with TRBD2. CDR3 size: 15 residues. J was trimmed by 5 bases and V by 4 bases; bases with no gene match: 8. Germline lookup yields CDR1 LGHNA and CDR2 YNFKEQ. CDR3 region: CASSRGAGVNNEQFF. CDR3 coding DNA: TGTGCCAGCAGCCGCGGGGCGGGAGTAAACAATGAGCAGTTCTTC.

The V call is TRBV4-2, the J call TRBJ1-3, with a tentative D call TRBD1 (5 bases). Looked up from germline, CDR1 is LGHNA and CDR2 is YNFKEQ. The CDR3 contains 19 residues. Trimming pared 1 base from V and 0 bases from J, leaving 19 bases between. The CDR3 DNA is TGTGCCAGCAGCCAAGTCGGGGGAGTGGACCTCTACTCTGGAAACACCATATATTTT. Encoded protein: CASSQVGGVDLYSGNTIYF.

This clone was counted a few times. The chain recombines TRBV9 with TRBJ2-7, with 7 nucleotides matching TRBD1. Germline CDR1 reads SGDLS; CDR2 reads YYNGEE. Losses at the gene ends were 2 bases for V and 3 bases for J; bases not matched to a gene: 5. The CDR3 has 14 amino acids. CDR3 DNA: TGTGCCAGCAGCGTCGGGACAGACCTCTACGAGCAGTACTTC. Its translation: CASSVGTDLYEQYF.

The J gene is TRBJ2-3, the V gene TRBV24-1; 9 bases are a match to TRBD1. V shed 3 bases and J 0 bases; nucleotides not matched to a gene: 18. CDR1 is KGHDR, CDR2 SFDVKD, per germline. The CDR3 covers 21 residues. In nucleotides, the CDR3 is TGTGCCACCAGTGATCCCAGCGCGCCCATGAAACAGGGGGCGAGCACAGATACGCAGTATTTT. Translated, it gives CATSDPSAPMKQGASTDTQYF.